The clone carrying this T cell receptor beta chain was seen a single time. The entry originates in a study of CD8+ T cells in alopecia areata. CDR1 is SEHNR and CDR2 is FQNEAQ in the germline V gene (reference sequence). Deletions cut 2 bases from V and 4 bases from J, with 11 bases between. This CDR3 is built from 14 residues. Reverse transcription of extracted RNA yielded cDNA, which provided the sequencing template. This table comes from immunoSEQ multiplex PCR, and its TCRdb copy is limited to in-frame clones, with some not included. The repertoire holds 110,000 to 150,000 clones, with about 60% as singletons.

The rearrangement uses TRBV7-9 and TRBJ1-2; D unclear. The receptor was isolated from a human donor with alopecia areata. The sample here was CD4+ T cells sorted from blood, taken at week 0. DNA of the CDR3: TGTGCCAGCAGCTTAAAAGGGTCTCCCTATGGCTACACCTTC. Translating it yields CASSLKGSPYGYTF. The full variable domain, in which reference TRBV7-9 and TRBJ1-2 provide the parts outside the CDR3, is DTGVSQNPRHKITKRGQNVTFRCDPISEHNRLYWYRQTLGQGPEFLTYFQNEAQLEKSRLLSDRFSAERPKGSFSTLEIQRTEQGDSAMYLCASSLKGSPYGYTFGSGTRLTVV.